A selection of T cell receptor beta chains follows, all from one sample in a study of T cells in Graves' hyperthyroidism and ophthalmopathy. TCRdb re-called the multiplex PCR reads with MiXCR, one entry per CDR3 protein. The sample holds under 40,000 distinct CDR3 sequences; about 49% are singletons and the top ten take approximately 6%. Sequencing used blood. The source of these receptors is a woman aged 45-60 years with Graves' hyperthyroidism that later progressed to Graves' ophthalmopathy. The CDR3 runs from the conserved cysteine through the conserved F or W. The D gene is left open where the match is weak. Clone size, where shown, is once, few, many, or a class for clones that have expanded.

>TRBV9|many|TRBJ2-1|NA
TGTGCCAGCAGCGTAGATCCGGGGGCTGGGGTGACCTACAATGAGCAGTTCTTC
CASSVDPGAGVTYNEQFF
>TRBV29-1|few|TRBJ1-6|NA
TGCAGCGTTAAATGGGACTCCTATAATTCACCCCTCCACTTT
CSVKWDSYNSPLHF
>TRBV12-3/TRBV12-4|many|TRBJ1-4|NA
TGTGCCAGCAGTCTTGTAGAGGGGGGAGGTAATGAAAAACTGTTTTTT
CASSLVEGGGNEKLFF
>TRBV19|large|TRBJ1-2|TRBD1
TGTGCCAGTAGTATGGTGGGTGACAGGGTAGATGGCTACACCTTC
CASSMVGDRVDGYTF
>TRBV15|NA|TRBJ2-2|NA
TGTGCCACCAGCACCCGCAGGGGATATAACACCGGGGAGCTGTTTTTT
CATSTRRGYNTGELFF
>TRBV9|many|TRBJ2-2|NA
TGTGCCAGCAGCGTAGCTACAAGGGGCGCGGGCACCGGGGAGCTGTTTTTT
CASSVATRGAGTGELFF
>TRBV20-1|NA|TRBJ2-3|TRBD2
TGCAGTGCTAGTACGCGGGAGGGCCCCACAGATACGCAGTATTTT
CSASTREGPTDTQYF
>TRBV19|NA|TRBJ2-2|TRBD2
TGTGCCAGTAGGCCCCTAGCGGGGATTACGAACACCGGGGAGCTGTTTTTT
CASRPLAGITNTGELFF
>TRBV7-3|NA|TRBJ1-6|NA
TGTGCCAGCAGCCGGGGCACAGAGGGTTCACCCCTCCACTTT
CASSRGTEGSPLHF
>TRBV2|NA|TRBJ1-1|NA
TGTGCCAGCAGTGAACTCGGGTTTGCTGCTAGGGGCTACACTGAAGCTTTCTTT
CASSELGFAARGYTEAFF
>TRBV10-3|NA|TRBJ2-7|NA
TGTGCCATTGGTGACGAGCAGGGATACGAGCAGTACTTC
CAIGDEQGYEQYF
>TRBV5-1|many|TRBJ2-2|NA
TGCGCCAGCAGAGTCAGTACGAACACCGGGGAGCTGTTTTTT
CASRVSTNTGELFF
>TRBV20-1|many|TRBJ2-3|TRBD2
TGCAGTGCTAGTAGGGTTGGTCTAGCGGGAGCGGATACGCAGTATTTT
CSASRVGLAGADTQYF
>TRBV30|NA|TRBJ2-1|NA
TGTGCCTGGAGGGCCTACGAGAAATACAATGAGCAGTTCTTC
CAWRAYEKYNEQFF
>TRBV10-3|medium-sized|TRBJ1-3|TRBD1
TGTGCCATCAGTGGGGACAGGTTTAGAGACACCATATATTTT
CAISGDRFRDTIYF
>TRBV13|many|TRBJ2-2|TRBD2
TGTGCCAGCAGCTTAGAGCGGGAGTTACGGGAGCTGTTTTTT
CASSLERELRELFF
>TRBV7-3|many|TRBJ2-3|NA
TGTGCCAGCAGCTTACGGGCTAGTGGGGTTGGTACGCAGTATTTT
CASSLRASGVGTQYF
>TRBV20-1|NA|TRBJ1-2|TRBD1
TGCAGTGTCAGTAGGGACAGCACAAGATACTATGGCTACACCTTC
CSVSRDSTRYYGYTF
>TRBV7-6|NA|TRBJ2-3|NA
TGTGCCAGCAGCGATAATACGCAGTATTTT
CASSDNTQYF
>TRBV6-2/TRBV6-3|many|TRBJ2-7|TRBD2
TGTGCCAGCAGTTACGGTTCCCGGGGACTAGCGGCCTACGAGCAGTACTTC
CASSYGSRGLAAYEQYF
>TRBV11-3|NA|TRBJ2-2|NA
TGTGCCAGCAGCCAAGATGGGACCACTAACGGGGAGCTGTTTTTT
CASSQDGTTNGELFF
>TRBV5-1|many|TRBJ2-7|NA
TGCGCCAGCAGCTTGGGAGTGGATTACGAGCAGTACTTC
CASSLGVDYEQYF
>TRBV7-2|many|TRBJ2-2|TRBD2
TGTGCCAGCAGCTTCCCAGGACTAGCGGGAGGCACCGGGGAGCTGTTTTTT
CASSFPGLAGGTGELFF
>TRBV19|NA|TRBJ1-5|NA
TGTGCCAGTAATACAGGTCGGAATCAGCCCCAGCATTTT
CASNTGRNQPQHF
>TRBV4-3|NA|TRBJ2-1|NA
TGCGCCAGCAGCCATAGGTCCGCTGATGGGCAGTTCTTC
CASSHRSADGQFF
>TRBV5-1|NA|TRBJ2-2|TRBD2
TGCGCCAGCAGCGCCGCGGGAGCGAACACCGGGGAGCTGTTTTTT
CASSAAGANTGELFF
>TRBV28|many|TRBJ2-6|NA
TGTGCCAGCAGTTCCGGGGGGCAGGGTAACTCTGGGGCCAACGTCCTGACTTTC
CASSSGGQGNSGANVLTF
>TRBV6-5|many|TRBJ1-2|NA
TGTGCCACCAGACTGTATGGCTACACCTTC
CATRLYGYTF
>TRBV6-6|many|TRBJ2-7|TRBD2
TGTGCCAGCAACTCCGGGACTAGCGACGCCTACGAGCAGTACTTC
CASNSGTSDAYEQYF
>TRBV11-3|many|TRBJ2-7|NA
TGTGCCAGCAGCTTACTTGGGAGGAGAACCTACGAGCAGTACTTC
CASSLLGRRTYEQYF
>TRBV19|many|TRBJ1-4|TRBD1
TGTGCCAGTAGTATGGGGACAGGGATTAATGAAAAACTGTTTTTT
CASSMGTGINEKLFF
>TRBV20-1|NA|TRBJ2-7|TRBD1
TGCAGTGCTAGAACCGACAGGGTGGACGGGGAGCAGTACTTC
CSARTDRVDGEQYF
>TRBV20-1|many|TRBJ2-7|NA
TGCAGTGCTAGAGATCGACAAACCGCCCGTTCCTACGAGCAGTACTTC
CSARDRQTARSYEQYF
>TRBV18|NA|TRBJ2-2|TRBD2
TGTGCCAGCTCTTGGACTAGCGGGAGGCCCGGGGAGCTGTTTTTT
CASSWTSGRPGELFF
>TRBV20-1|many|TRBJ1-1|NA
TGCAGTGCTGGGCAGAAGAACACTGAAGCTTTCTTT
CSAGQKNTEAFF
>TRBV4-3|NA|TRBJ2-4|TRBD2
TGCGCCAGCAGCCAATCCCCAGCCGCCCCGGGACTAGGGTACATTCAGTACTTC
CASSQSPAAPGLGYIQYF
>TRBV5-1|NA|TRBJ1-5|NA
TGCGCCAGCTCAATCGGGGGTAATCAGCCCCAGCATTTT
CASSIGGNQPQHF
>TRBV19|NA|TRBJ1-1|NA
TGTGCCAGTAGTATGGTGGGTGACAGGGAAGCTTTCTTT
CASSMVGDREAFF
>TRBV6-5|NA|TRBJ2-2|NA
TGTGCCAGCACCGGGGAGCTGTTTTTT
CASTGELFF
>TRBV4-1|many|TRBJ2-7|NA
TGCGCCAGCAGCCACCGGCAGGGTGGAAACGAGCAGTACTTC
CASSHRQGGNEQYF
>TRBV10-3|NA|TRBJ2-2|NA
TGTGCCATCAGTGAGGGAGGGGGTAGCGGGGAGCTGTTTTTT
CAISEGGGSGELFF
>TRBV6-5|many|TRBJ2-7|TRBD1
TGTGCCAGCAGTCGGGTCAGGGGGAACTACGAGCAGTACTTC
CASSRVRGNYEQYF
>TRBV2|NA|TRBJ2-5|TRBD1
TGTGCCAGCAGTTATACAGGGGGGAGGGAGACCCAGTACTTC
CASSYTGGRETQYF
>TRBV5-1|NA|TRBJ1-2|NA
TGCGCCAGCAGTCGGGCAGCGGACGGCAGCTATGGCTACACCTTC
CASSRAADGSYGYTF
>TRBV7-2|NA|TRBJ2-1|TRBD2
TGTGCCAGCAGCCCCGAGGGGATAGCGGGAGGGTACAATGAGCAGTTCTTC
CASSPEGIAGGYNEQFF
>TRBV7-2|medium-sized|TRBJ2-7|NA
TGTGCCAGCGGAGGGGGAGGTTACGAGCAGTACTTC
CASGGGGYEQYF
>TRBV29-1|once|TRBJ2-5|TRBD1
TGCAGCGCAGTTTCGGGACAGGGGGGACGAGAGACCCAGTACTTC
CSAVSGQGGRETQYF
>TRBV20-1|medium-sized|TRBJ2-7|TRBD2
TGCAGTGCTAGAGTTAGCGGGAGCGCCTACGAGCAGTACTTC
CSARVSGSAYEQYF
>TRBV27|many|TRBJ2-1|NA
TGTGCCAGCAGCCCGACCCCTCGACTAGGATCGAGTGAGCAGTTCTTC
CASSPTPRLGSSEQFF
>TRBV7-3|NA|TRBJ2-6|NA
TGTGCCAGCAGCTTAAACGCCCAATTCCCTGGGGCCAACGTCCTGACTTTC
CASSLNAQFPGANVLTF